These 25 T cell receptor beta chains were sequenced from one sample in a study of control samples from healthy donors and cancer patients. The method was immunoSEQ multiplex PCR; TCRdb's version includes in-frame clones alone and lacks a portion of them. This sample carries approximately 160,000 clones, 90% to 95% of them seen once, and the ten largest clones take more than 1.1%. The sample consisted of blood. These receptors originate from a woman under 30 in good health.

The rearrangement joins TRBV6-2 or TRBV6-3 to TRBJ1-1, with D possibly matching TRBD1 (5 bases). CDR1 is MNHEY, CDR2 SVGEGT, per germline. V lost 0 bases and J lost 2, with 10 bases in between. The CDR3 length is 15 residues. CDR3: CASSYSQGANTEAFF. CDR3 nucleotide sequence: TGTGCCAGCAGTTACTCCCAAGGGGCAAACACTGAAGCTTTCTTT.

This clone appeared once. The chain carries TRBV4-1 and TRBJ2-7; D uncertain. The germline gives CDR1 MGHRA, CDR2 YSYEKL. Between the trimmed V and J ends, which lost 1 base and 6 bases, there was a span of 10 bases. The CDR3 has 13 amino acids. In nucleotides, the CDR3 is TGCGCCAGCAGCCAAGGGGCTTGGGTCGAGCAGTACTTC. Protein product: CASSQGAWVEQYF.

This clone was counted a single time. The chain joins TRBV11-2 to TRBJ2-3; 8 positions match TRBD1. The germline gives CDR1 SGHAT, CDR2 FQNNGV. This CDR3 is built from 15 residues. J gave up 3 bases and V 1 base, and 3 bases lay outside the gene matches. DNA for the CDR3: TGTGCCAGCAGCTTAGGACAGGGGATGACAGATACGCAGTATTTT. Protein: CASSLGQGMTDTQYF.

This sequence joins TRBV6-5 and TRBJ2-3; no firm D call. V was pared by 7 bases and J by 0 bases, with 14 bases between. The CDR3 runs to 15 residues. CDR1 is MNHEY, CDR2 SVGAGI, per germline. CDR3 loop: CASTLVYSSTDTQYF. CDR3 DNA: TGTGCCAGCACTCTGGTGTACTCGAGCACAGATACGCAGTATTTT.

The chain is built from TRBV27 and TRBJ2-4, with D hard to call. Trimming left V 8 bases short and J 12 bases short, with 20 bases between. Germline V lookup: CDR1 MNHEY, CDR2 SMNVEV (reference sequence). There are 13 residues in the CDR3. The CDR3 bases are TGTGCCAGCGGCGAGCAGGTCGGTTTGTATCAGTACTTC. Translated, it gives CASGEQVGLYQYF.

The chain recombines TRBV19 with TRBJ2-7, with TRBD1 as a possible D gene (5 bases). CDR1 and CDR2 from the germline V gene are LNHDA and SQIVND (reference sequence). Deletions cut 3 bases from V and 7 bases from J, with 13 bases between. CDR3 length: 13 residues. The CDR3 reads CASSILGPGEQYF. In nucleotides, the CDR3 is TGTGCCAGTAGTATTTTGGGTCCAGGGGAGCAGTACTTC. Looking up the rest from reference TRBV19 and TRBJ2-7 gives the full variable domain: DGGITQSPKYLFRKEGQNVTLSCEQNLNHDAMYWYRQDPGQGLRLIYYSQIVNDFQKGDIAEGYSVSREKKESFPLTVTSAQKNPTAFYLCASSILGPGEQYFGPGTRLTVT.

This chain links TRBV13 with TRBJ1-6; no reliable D call. Trimming stripped 6 bases from V and 7 bases from J, with 7 bases between. This CDR3 has 12 residues. In germline, CDR1 is PRHDT, CDR2 FYEKMQ (reference sequence). The CDR3 nucleotides read TGTGCCAGCAGTTTAAGGAATTCACCCCTCCACTTT. It translates to CASSLRNSPLHF.

The rearrangement joins TRBV6-5 to TRBJ1-6; 8 bases line up with TRBD1. The V segment lost 6 bases and the J segment 7 bases; nucleotides outside the gene matches: 5. CDR1 and CDR2 (germline): MNHEY, SVGAGI. This CDR3 has 14 amino acids. In DNA, the CDR3 is TGTGCCAGCAGCTGGACAGGGAACAATTCACCCCTCCACTTT. This translates into CASSWTGNNSPLHF.

V gene TRBV5-5 combines with J gene TRBJ2-7, with D possibly matching TRBD2 (5 bases). The CDR3 totals 12 residues. Germline loops: CDR1 SGHKS, CDR2 YYEKEE (reference sequence). Trimming cost V 0 bases and J 7 bases, with 8 bases left between them. The CDR3 DNA follows: TGTGCCAGCAGCTTGGTGAGGGTAGAGCAGTACTTC. It is translated as CASSLVRVEQYF.

This chain links TRBV6-5 with TRBJ1-2; D unclear. The CDR3 covers 14 residues. Per the germline V gene, CDR1 is MNHEY and CDR2 is SVGAGI. Trimming left V 6 bases short and J 2 bases short, with 13 bases between. In DNA, the CDR3 is TGTGCCAGCAGCAGAGGGAGTGAAAACTATGGCTACACCTTC. Residues: CASSRGSENYGYTF.

This CDR3 is CSVEFGNTIYF. In nucleotides, the CDR3 is TGCAGCGTGGAGTTTGGAAACACCATATATTTT. This chain joins TRBV29-1 and TRBJ1-3; D is unresolved. Germline assignment: CDR1 SQVTM and CDR2 ANQGSEA. V was shortened by 6 bases and J by 3 bases, with 6 bases between the two germline ends. The CDR3 is 11 residues long.

Note on this clone: The sample contains more than one DNA sequence encoding this CDR3. The chain carries TRBV9 and TRBJ2-3; D not certain. V gave up 2 bases and J gave up 5 bases, with 3 bases separating them. The CDR3 is made up of 11 amino acids. Per the germline V gene, CDR1 is SGDLS and CDR2 is YYNGEE. As DNA, the CDR3 is TGTGCCAGCAGCGTTGAAGATACGCAGTATTTT. Translated: CASSVEDTQYF.

This clone was found once. The chain couples TRBV7-9 to TRBJ1-4, with 7 bases aligning to TRBD1. This CDR3 region has 13 residues. Losses at the gene ends were 3 bases for V and 5 bases for J; bases not matched to a gene: 0. Per the germline V gene, CDR1 is SEHNR and CDR2 is FQNEAQ (reference sequence). The CDR3 sequence is CASSFRGNEKLFF. The DNA of the CDR3 is TGTGCCAGCAGCTTCAGGGGGAATGAAAAACTGTTTTTT.

The CDR3 coding sequence is TGCGCCAGCAGCTTGGGCAGCCGCTCCTACGAGCAGTACTTC. Translation: CASSLGSRSYEQYF. This chain uses TRBV5-1 with TRBJ2-7; D is unresolved. The CDR3 runs 14 residues. Germline assignment: CDR1 SGHRS and CDR2 YFSETQ. V shed 0 bases and J shed 0 bases, with 7 bases lying between them.

The chain combines TRBV12-5 with TRBJ2-3; D is unclear. The CDR3 runs 12 residues. CDR1 is LGHNT, CDR2 FRNRAP, per germline. V shed 5 bases and J shed 8 bases, with 11 bases lying between them. Here the CDR3 DNA reads TGTGCTAGTGGTCCTCCCGAAAGTACGCAGTATTTT. It specifies CASGPPESTQYF.

The CDR3, as DNA: TGTGCCAGCAGTTTATCGCAGGGCTATGTGGCCTACAATGAGCAGTTCTTC. It codes for CASSLSQGYVAYNEQFF. V is TRBV27 and J is TRBJ2-1, with D possibly being TRBD1 (5 bases). V was clipped by 0 bases and J by 2 bases, with 14 bases between them. The CDR3 loop spans 17 amino acids. CDR1 is MNHEY and CDR2 is SMNVEV in the germline V gene (reference sequence).

The chain recombines TRBV7-2 with TRBJ2-3; D is undetermined. Germline CDR1 reads SGHTA; CDR2 reads FQGNSA. The CDR3 covers 16 residues. V shed 0 bases and J shed 2 bases, with 12 bases lying between them. In nucleotides, the CDR3 is TGTGCCAGCAGCTTAGCCCCCTCGGGTTTCACAGATACGCAGTATTTT. It is translated as CASSLAPSGFTDTQYF.

The chain links TRBV5-1 to TRBJ1-6; the D is unclear. Germline CDR1 SGHRS, CDR2 YFSETQ. This CDR3 contains 16 residues. Trimming removed 0 bases at V and 0 bases at J, with 7 bases between. CDR3 nucleotides: TGCGCCAGCAGCTTGGTAGGAAGCTCCTATAATTCACCCCTCCACTTT. Residues: CASSLVGSSYNSPLHF.

The chain combines TRBV11-1 with TRBJ2-3; 13 bases map to TRBD2. Trimming removed 3 bases from V and 6 bases from J; junction bases left unmatched: 6. There are 16 residues in the CDR3. Germline CDR1 SGHAT, CDR2 FQDESV (reference sequence). CDR3 nucleotide sequence: TGTGCCAGCAGCTTGACGACTAGCGGGGGGTCGGATACGCAGTATTTT. It is translated as CASSLTTSGGSDTQYF.

The CDR3 spells CASSFRHSYEQYF. The CDR3 DNA reads as TGTGCCAGCAGTTTTCGACACTCCTACGAGCAGTACTTC. V and J are TRBV6-5 and TRBJ2-7, with no clear D. Germline-derived CDR1 and CDR2 are MNHEY and SVGAGI. V was trimmed by 4 bases and J by 0 bases, leaving 7 bases between them. This CDR3 region has 13 residues.

CDR3 residues: CASSQDLREVISYEQYF. CDR3 in DNA: TGCGCCAGCAGCCAAGATCTTCGTGAGGTGATCTCCTACGAGCAGTACTTC. The chain uses TRBV4-1 and TRBJ2-7; D is undetermined. Trimming took 0 bases from V and 0 from J, leaving 15 bases between them. This CDR3 has 17 amino acids. Germline V lookup: CDR1 MGHRA, CDR2 YSYEKL.

The chain is built from TRBV7-9 and TRBJ2-7, with D tentatively TRBD1 or TRBD2 (6 bases each). The CDR3 extends over 18 amino acids. Germline CDR1 reads SEHNR; CDR2 reads FQNEAQ (reference sequence). The V end was cut by 5 bases, the J end by 1 base, with 24 bases between. In DNA form, the CDR3 reads TGTGCCAGCAGCCCCCGCACCTCCGACAGGACTAAATCCTACGAGCAGTACTTC. Translated, it gives CASSPRTSDRTKSYEQYF.

The sample holds one count of this clone. The chain combines TRBV11-3 with TRBJ1-3; TRBD1 matches 8 bases. The germline V gene has CDR1 SGHNT and CDR2 YENEEA. After removal of 3 bases from V and 0 bases from J, the junction contained 4 bases not matched to a gene. The CDR3 covers 16 residues. In DNA form, the CDR3 reads TGTGCCAGCAGCTTTTCTGGACAGGGCTCTGGAAACACCATATATTTT. It yields the protein CASSFSGQGSGNTIYF.

This clone was counted a single time. The chain is built from TRBV11-3 and TRBJ1-1; D is undetermined. The CDR3 is made up of 14 amino acids. Germline assignment: CDR1 SGHNT and CDR2 YENEEA. Trimming took 1 base from V and 6 from J, leaving 12 bases between them. The CDR3 bases are TGTGCCAGCAGCTTAGGAGGTCCGGGCGCTGAAGCTTTCTTT. This sequence encodes CASSLGGPGAEAFF.

V is TRBV5-6 and J is TRBJ2-7; possibly TRBD2 for D (5 bases). The V and J ends lost 1 base and 2 bases respectively, with 10 bases between them. CDR1 SGHDT and CDR2 YYEEEE come from the germline V gene. The CDR3 spans 14 residues. The CDR3 reads CASSLRGRPYEQYF. The CDR3 region has the DNA TGTGCCAGCAGCTTGCGGGGAAGACCCTACGAGCAGTACTTC.